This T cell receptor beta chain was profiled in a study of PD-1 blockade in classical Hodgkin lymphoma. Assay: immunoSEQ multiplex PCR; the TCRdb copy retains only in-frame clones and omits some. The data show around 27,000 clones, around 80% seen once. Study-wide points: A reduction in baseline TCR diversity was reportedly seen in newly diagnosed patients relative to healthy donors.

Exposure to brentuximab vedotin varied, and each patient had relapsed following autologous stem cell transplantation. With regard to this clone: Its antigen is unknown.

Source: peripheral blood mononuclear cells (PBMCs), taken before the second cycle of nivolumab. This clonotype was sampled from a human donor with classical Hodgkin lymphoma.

The CDR3 nucleotides read TGTGCCAGCAGTTCAGATCTTAGCTCTGGAAACACCATATATTTT. Amino acids: CASSSDLSSGNTIYF. The genes are TRBV6-6 and TRBJ1-3, with no clear D. V was pared by 4 bases and J by 0 bases, with 10 bases between. This CDR3 is 15 amino acids long. Germline assignment: CDR1 MNHNY and CDR2 SVGAGI (reference sequence).